This is a list of T cell receptor beta chains from one sample in a study of monozygotic twins with inflammatory bowel disease. One entry per CDR3 protein, without DNA, is what TCRdb gives after re-calling the 5' RACE reads. The sample has fewer than 550,000 distinct CDR3 sequences. The sequencing sample was made of blood. Every receptor here comes from a human donor with ulcerative colitis or Crohn's disease, or a healthy co-twin of an affected twin (not recorded which). Each CDR3 is given with its conserved first and last residue.

v_gene	j_gene	CDR3aa
TRBV18	TRBJ1-1	CASFPGFNTEAFF
TRBV5-1	TRBJ2-1	CASSFGSSYNEQFF
TRBV7-2	TRBJ2-7	CASSLMSGEYYEQYF
TRBV6-1	TRBJ2-1	CASSEAMGSYNEQFF
TRBV4-2	TRBJ2-7	CASSQDQPGGSYEQYF
TRBV7-2	TRBJ1-1	CASSLVAGAGTEAFF
TRBV18	TRBJ2-7	CASSPPYLGVRIYEQYF
TRBV7-9	TRBJ2-1	CASSLDGRGTEQFF
TRBV5-4	TRBJ2-2	CASSLWGEVNTGELFF
TRBV5-1	TRBJ2-2	CASSLGAWANTGELFF
TRBV18	TRBJ2-1	CASSWINEQFF
TRBV7-2	TRBJ2-7	CASSPGQGHEQYF
TRBV5-1	TRBJ2-5	CASRLEGGFQETQYF
TRBV24-1	TRBJ2-3	CATSDGAMDTQYF
TRBV6-6	TRBJ1-1	CASSMAVNTEAFF
TRBV5-4	TRBJ1-1	CASSPREAGGEAFF
TRBV29-1	TRBJ1-1	CSVGGAGNTEAFF
TRBV7-8	TRBJ2-1	CASSLAGRQYNEQFF
TRBV5-8	TRBJ1-5	CASSLVGQPQHF
TRBV9	TRBJ2-3	CASSFRGGDSTDTQYF
TRBV14	TRBJ1-2	CASSQAGTGVYGYTF
TRBV27	TRBJ1-1	CASSRNRGGQGGVPNTEAFF
TRBV18	TRBJ2-5	CASSPFQQETQYF
TRBV7-3	TRBJ2-6	CASSGDRRSSGANVLTF
TRBV6-5	TRBJ2-1	CASSTSGGLNEQFF
TRBV5-4	TRBJ2-3	CASSLAPGTQVTDTQYF
TRBV15	TRBJ2-1	CATSSLLLGTSGGSYNEQFF
TRBV5-1	TRBJ1-6	CASSGGQPYNSPLHF
TRBV19	TRBJ2-3	CASRQDPNTDTQYF
TRBV9	TRBJ1-1	CASSEGANTEAFF
TRBV3-1	TRBJ2-7	CASSHLGRSYEQYF
TRBV29-1	TRBJ1-2	CSVSGGGGYTF
TRBV12-3/TRBV12-4	TRBJ2-7	CASSLSLGTGLYEQYF
TRBV12-3/TRBV12-4	TRBJ2-5	CASSRPGQGLETQYF
TRBV24-1	TRBJ2-2	CATSDRTRGRTGELFF
TRBV9	TRBJ2-1	CASSVAIGVSEQFF
TRBV7-2	TRBJ1-5	CASSPDPGVGQPQHF
TRBV7-9	TRBJ2-7	CASSSPGQTSYEQYF
TRBV19	TRBJ1-2	CASSLGGIDYGYTF
TRBV6-2/TRBV6-3	TRBJ2-1	CASSPGRGRGEQFF
TRBV5-6	TRBJ2-2	CASSSDRFGTGELFF
TRBV7-9	TRBJ1-2	CASSPNFRGYTF
TRBV5-4	TRBJ2-3	CASSFGSPDTQYF
TRBV15	TRBJ2-2	CATSLRTANTGELFF
TRBV6-1	TRBJ1-6	CASQGRNWLPLHF
TRBV7-9	TRBJ2-3	CASSLDGASTDTQYF
TRBV6-5	TRBJ2-7	CASNLLGAPEQYF
TRBV7-7	TRBJ2-2	CASSLGLPGQGIGISGELFF
TRBV7-3	TRBJ2-5	CASSQTGDEETQYF
TRBV15	TRBJ2-6	CATSREAGSGGANVLTF
TRBV3-1	TRBJ2-7	CASSRGQSYEQYF
TRBV7-6	TRBJ1-6	CASSTARGPLHF
TRBV27	TRBJ1-1	CASSLQRGNTEAFF
TRBV19	TRBJ2-2	CASNGFLDTGELFF
TRBV19	TRBJ2-1	CASTQTSGGDNEQFF
TRBV19	TRBJ1-6	CASRRTGGISPLHF
TRBV7-9	TRBJ1-1	CASSSGGWNTEAFF
TRBV3-1	TRBJ1-6	CASSQVWNSPLHF